Listed below are T cell receptor beta chains from one sample, sequenced in a study of T cell repertoires in cytomegalovirus infection. Which antigens these TCRs recognize remains unknown. One entry per CDR3 protein results from TCRdb running MiXCR on the reads. Of some 71,000 distinct CDR3 sequences listed, around 28% are singletons. This specimen was CD8+ T cells from cultured PBMCs, taken from culture after CMV antigen stimulation. Receptors were obtained from a human donor in good health (CMV status not recorded). Some clones in this sample may be carry-over from other donors' samples. CDR3s include the opening cysteine and the closing phenylalanine or tryptophan. D genes are given only for firm matches. Size is stated for part of the rows, as once, few or many counts, or as a class when the clone is expanded.

>TRBV2|TRBJ2-7|few|16|-
TGTGCCAGCAGTGAAGAGGGTGGCGGGACCTCCTACGAGCAGTACTTC
CASSEEGGGTSYEQYF
>TRBV12-3/TRBV12-4|TRBJ1-1|many|15|-
TGTGCCAGCACTACATTACAGGGATCGCACACTGAAGCTTTCTTT
CASTTLQGSHTEAFF
>TRBV4-3|TRBJ2-2|few|18|TRBD2
TGCGCCAGCAGCCAAGAAGTGGCGGGAGGGATAAACACCGGGGAGCTGTTTTTT
CASSQEVAGGINTGELFF
>TRBV27|TRBJ2-5|-|15|TRBD2
TGTGCCAGCAGTTTAAGCGGGGAAAAGCAAGAGACCCAGTACTTC
CASSLSGEKQETQYF
>TRBV19|TRBJ1-2|-|11|-
TGTGCCAGTAGTCAGGACTATGGCTACACCTTC
CASSQDYGYTF
>TRBV4-3|TRBJ1-1|few|14|-
TGCGCCAGCAGCCAAGACAGGGAACGCACTGAAGCTTTCTTT
CASSQDRERTEAFF
>TRBV27|TRBJ1-1|-|14|-
TGTGCCAGCAGTTTACGGGGGGTAGACACTGAAGCTTTCTTT
CASSLRGVDTEAFF
>TRBV4-1|TRBJ1-5|-|16|TRBD1
TGCGCCAGCAGCCAAGCGAGGACAGGGGAACATCAGCCCCAGCATTTT
CASSQARTGEHQPQHF
>TRBV9|TRBJ2-3|-|14|-
TGTGCCAGCAGCGTAGAACTAGTCCGAGATACGCAGTATTTT
CASSVELVRDTQYF
>TRBV15|TRBJ1-2|-|15|-
TGTGCCACCAGCAGAGAGACAGGAGCTAACTATGGCTACACCTTC
CATSRETGANYGYTF
>TRBV11-2|TRBJ1-1|-|13|-
TGTGCCAGCAGCTTAGATTTTCGGACTGAAGCTTTCTTT
CASSLDFRTEAFF
>TRBV27|TRBJ1-4|-|14|TRBD1
TGTGCCAGCAGTTTAAGGACAGGGGGCGAAAAACTGTTTTTT
CASSLRTGGEKLFF
>TRBV20-1|TRBJ1-3|-|14|-
TGCAGTGCGTACACCGGGATCTCTGGAAACACCATATATTTT
CSAYTGISGNTIYF
>TRBV6-1|TRBJ2-5|-|14|-
TGTGCCAGCAGTTCCGGGGTAGCCCAAGAGACCCAGTACTTC
CASSSGVAQETQYF
>TRBV11-1|TRBJ1-6|-|14|-
TGTGCCAGCAGCTTACAGGGCTATAATTCACCCCTCCACTTT
CASSLQGYNSPLHF
>TRBV7-7|TRBJ2-2|many|14|-
TGTGCTAGCAGCTTAACGCAGTACACCGGGGAGCTGTTTTTT
CASSLTQYTGELFF
>TRBV12-3/TRBV12-4|TRBJ1-4|few|13|-
TGTGCCAGCAGTTTTGGACGGGGTGGGGAACTGTTTTTT
CASSFGRGGELFF
>TRBV27|TRBJ2-5|few|13|-
TGTGCCAGCAGCACTCGGCCCCGGGAGACCCAGTACTTC
CASSTRPRETQYF
>TRBV4-3|TRBJ2-7|many|17|-
TGCGCCAGCAGCCAAGACCCGACAGGTCAGTTACTCCACGAGCAGTACTTC
CASSQDPTGQLLHEQYF
>TRBV6-1|TRBJ2-7|-|13|-
TGTGCCAGCAGTTCGACTAGGGGCTACGAGCAGTACTTC
CASSSTRGYEQYF
>TRBV7-2|TRBJ1-1|many|14|-
TGTGCCAGCAGCTTAGGGCTGGGGAGCACTGAAGCTTTCTTT
CASSLGLGSTEAFF
>TRBV5-4|TRBJ2-5|-|15|TRBD2
TGTGCCAGCAGCTTGACTAGCGGGAGTTCAGAGACCCAGTACTTC
CASSLTSGSSETQYF